The T cell receptor beta chain under discussion was sequenced for a study of identifying expanded T cells in peripheral blood. General study points: Technical replicates showed approximately 1.2 changed clones; two weeks around 15; four weeks 19. Variance in clone template counts between approximately 2-week samples significantly increased with total template count across all healthy donors.

Trimming stripped 3 bases from V and 2 bases from J, with 4 bases between. CDR3 length: 11 amino acids. The germline V gene encodes CDR1 DFQATT and CDR2 SNEGSKA (reference sequence). Produced via immunoSEQ multiplex PCR; TCRdb's table is partial and in-frame only. This sample carries around 100,000 clones, about 90% of them seen once, and the ten largest clones take about 5.5%. On this clone itself: The antigen remains unidentified. Other DNA variants within this sample encode the same CDR3.

This clonotype was sampled from a person aged 18 to 75 in good health. Sequenced material: blood. The chain is built from TRBV20-1 and TRBJ1-2, with D hard to call. CDR3 in DNA: TGCAGTGCTAGGGACAACTATGGCTACACCTTC. Translating it yields CSARDNYGYTF.